This T cell receptor beta chain was observed in a study of shared clonotypes between healthy human individuals. Study processing details: ImmunoSEQ junction-only sequences lacked quality scores, so their filtering differed. Sequencing used immunoSEQ multiplex PCR; TCRdb keeps in-frame clones, though not all of them. The DNA was the basis for D and trimming; V, J and clone size are from that table. The table includes about 2.1 million clones, 85% to 95% detected once. CD45RO-negative cells were positively selected for CCR7, leaving out terminally differentiated effector memory CD45RA+ cells. None of the donors, who were healthy HIV-negative adults, had recently had acute infections or vaccinations. Germline CDR1 SGHVS, CDR2 FQNEAQ. Trimming removed 0 bases at V and 1 base at J, with 13 bases between. There are 16 residues in the CDR3. As to this clone: The antigen remains unidentified.

Study conclusions and caveats: About 5% of naive CD4 clonotypes were shared across a few donors. Donor scarcity curtailed the genetic and exposure-history diversity represented herein.

This sequence joins TRBV7-8 and TRBJ2-7, with a weak D call TRBD2 (6 bases). Source material: naive CD8+ T cells from PBMCs. This TCR came from a man aged 18 to 29 in good health. Some clones in this sample may be carry-over from other donors' samples. CDR3 sequence (DNA): TGTGCCAGCAGCTTAGCGCCGGGGACTCTTTCCTACGAGCAGTACTTC. Protein: CASSLAPGTLSYEQYF.